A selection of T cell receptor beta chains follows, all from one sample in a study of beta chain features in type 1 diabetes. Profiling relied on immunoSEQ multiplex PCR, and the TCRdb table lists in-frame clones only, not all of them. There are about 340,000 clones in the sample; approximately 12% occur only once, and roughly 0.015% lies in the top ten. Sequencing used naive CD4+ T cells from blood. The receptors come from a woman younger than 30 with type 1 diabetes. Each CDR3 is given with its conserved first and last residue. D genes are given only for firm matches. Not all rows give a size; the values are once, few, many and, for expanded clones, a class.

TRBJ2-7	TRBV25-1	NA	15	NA	CASSRPGAGGYEQYF	TGTGCCAGCAGCCGACCAGGGGCCGGAGGCTACGAGCAGTACTTC
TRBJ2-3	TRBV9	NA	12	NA	CASSARADTQYF	TGTGCCAGCAGCGCCCGGGCAGATACGCAGTATTTT
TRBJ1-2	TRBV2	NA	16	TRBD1	CASSVQGTGYNYGYTF	TGTGCCAGCAGTGTTCAAGGGACAGGGTACAACTATGGCTACACCTTC
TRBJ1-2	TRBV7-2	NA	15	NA	CASSLDSESNYGYTF	TGTGCCAGCAGCTTAGATTCAGAATCTAACTATGGCTACACCTTC
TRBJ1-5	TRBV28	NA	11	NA	CASSQNQPQHF	TGTGCCAGCAGTCAAAATCAGCCCCAGCATTTT
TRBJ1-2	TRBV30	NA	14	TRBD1	CACGQGLLNYGYTF	TGTGCCTGTGGACAGGGACTTTTGAACTATGGCTACACCTTC
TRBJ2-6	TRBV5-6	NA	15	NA	CASRQSPTGANVLTF	TGTGCCAGCAGACAGAGTCCGACAGGGGCCAACGTCCTGACTTTC
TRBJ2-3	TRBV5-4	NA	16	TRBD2	CASSTDLAGVGDTQYF	TGTGCCAGCAGCACCGACCTAGCGGGAGTTGGGGATACGCAGTATTTT
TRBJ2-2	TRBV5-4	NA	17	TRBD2	CASSAPGLAGGTGELFF	TGTGCCAGCAGCGCCCCCGGACTAGCGGGAGGCACCGGGGAGCTGTTTTTT
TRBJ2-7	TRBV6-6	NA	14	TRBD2	CASSEGRGTYEQYF	TGTGCCAGCAGTGAGGGGAGGGGTACCTACGAGCAGTACTTC
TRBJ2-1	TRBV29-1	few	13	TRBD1	CSTTGTGGNEQFF	TGCAGCACCACCGGGACAGGGGGCAATGAGCAGTTCTTC
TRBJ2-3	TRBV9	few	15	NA	CASSVGGRTTDTQYF	TGTGCCAGCAGCGTAGGGGGCAGGACCACAGATACGCAGTATTTT
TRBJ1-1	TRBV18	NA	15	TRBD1	CASSPPAGGNTEAFF	TGTGCCAGCTCACCACCGGCAGGGGGGAACACTGAAGCTTTCTTT
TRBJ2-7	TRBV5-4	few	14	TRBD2	CASSLSGRNYEQYF	TGTGCCAGCAGCTTAAGCGGGAGGAACTACGAGCAGTACTTC